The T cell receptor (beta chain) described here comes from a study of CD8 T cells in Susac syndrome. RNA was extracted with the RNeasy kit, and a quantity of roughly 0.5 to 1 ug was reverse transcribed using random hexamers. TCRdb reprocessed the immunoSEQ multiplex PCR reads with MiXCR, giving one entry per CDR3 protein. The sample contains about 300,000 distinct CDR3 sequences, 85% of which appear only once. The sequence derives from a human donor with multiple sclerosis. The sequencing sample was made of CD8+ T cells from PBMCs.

This chain's CDR3 is CASRLSGSRDNEQFF. CDR3 bases: TGTGCCAGCAGACTTAGCGGGAGCCGGGACAATGAGCAGTTCTTC. This rearrangement joins TRBV7-9 to TRBJ2-1; 9 positions agree with TRBD2. This CDR3 comprises 15 residues. Unmatched junction bases numbered 8, after V lost 6 bases and J lost 5 bases. CDR1 is SEHNR and CDR2 is FQNEAQ in the germline V gene (reference sequence). Filled out from reference TRBV7-9 and TRBJ2-1, the complete variable domain reads DTGVSQNPRHKITKRGQNVTFRCDPISEHNRLYWYRQTLGQGPEFLTYFQNEAQLEKSRLLSDRFSAERPKGSFSTLEIQRTEQGDSAMYLCASRLSGSRDNEQFFGPGTRLTVL.